A selection of T cell receptor beta chains follows, all from one sample in a study of cytomegalovirus exposure and HLA in healthy donors. Data came from immunoSEQ multiplex PCR; TCRdb stores just in-frame clones and leaves some out. The sample includes roughly 43,000 clones, over 85% of them seen just once. Input material: PBMCs. These receptors originate from a woman aged 18-29 years in good health and CMV-seronegative. Both conserved end residues are part of each CDR3. A D gene is named only where the DNA matches it firmly. The size entry is marked missing in some rows and otherwise reads once, few, many or a size class.

clone_size	j_call	d_call	v_call	cdr3_nt	cdr3_aa
NA	TRBJ2-1	TRBD2	TRBV5-1	TGCGCCAGCAGCCCCCTAGCGGGACCGAACAATGAGCAGTTCTTC	CASSPLAGPNNEQFF
once	TRBJ1-5	NA	TRBV19	TGTGCCAGTAGTTCAACGGTTGGGAGTCAGCCCCAGCATTTT	CASSSTVGSQPQHF
once	TRBJ2-3	TRBD2	TRBV11-2	TGTGCCAGCAGCTCGGAAGGTGGAACGGGGGGTTGGGATACGCAGTATTTT	CASSSEGGTGGWDTQYF
NA	TRBJ1-1	NA	TRBV29-1	TGCAGCGTTGTCAGGAACACTGAAGCTTTCTTT	CSVVRNTEAFF
NA	TRBJ2-7	NA	TRBV6-1	TGTGCCAGCAGGGGGGAGGAGCGGCCCTACGAGCAGTACTTC	CASRGEERPYEQYF
NA	TRBJ2-3	TRBD2	TRBV27	TGTGCCAGCAGTCCTAGCGGTAGCACAGATACGCAGTATTTT	CASSPSGSTDTQYF
NA	TRBJ1-4	TRBD1	TRBV7-8	TGTGCCAGCAGCTTAACCCAGACAGGGATGGGTGAAAAACTGTTTTTT	CASSLTQTGMGEKLFF
NA	TRBJ2-7	TRBD1	TRBV6-1	TGTGCCAGCAAGCAGGGGGTCGAGCAGTACTTC	CASKQGVEQYF
NA	TRBJ1-3	NA	TRBV30	TGTGCCTGGAGTGTACAGGATGGAAACACCATATATTTT	CAWSVQDGNTIYF
NA	TRBJ1-2	NA	TRBV2	TGTGCCAGCAGTGAATCAATCTGGGGGACAACTGACTATGGCTACACCTTC	CASSESIWGTTDYGYTF
NA	TRBJ2-3	TRBD1	TRBV5-6	TGTGCCAGCAGTACAGGGGACACAGATACGCAGTATTTT	CASSTGDTDTQYF
NA	TRBJ1-5	NA	TRBV28	TGTGCCAGCAGTTTGAGAGGCTTTAGCAATCAGCCCCAGCATTTT	CASSLRGFSNQPQHF
NA	TRBJ2-3	TRBD1	TRBV5-4	TGTGCCAGCAGCCTTCCCGGGACAGGGGTTCATACGCAGTATTTT	CASSLPGTGVHTQYF
NA	TRBJ2-7	TRBD1	TRBV27	TGTGCCAGCAGTTTAAACAGGGGTAGCTACGAGCAGTACTTC	CASSLNRGSYEQYF
NA	TRBJ2-1	NA	TRBV6-1	TGTGCCAGCAGTATAACTAGCTCCTACAATGAGCAGTTCTTC	CASSITSSYNEQFF
NA	TRBJ1-1	TRBD1	TRBV19	TGTGCCAGTAGTATAGACGGGACAGGGGGAACTGAAGCTTTCTTT	CASSIDGTGGTEAFF
NA	TRBJ1-6	TRBD1	TRBV7-8	TGTGCCAGCAGCTTAGCTGGACAGGAGAGCTCCTATAATTCACCCCTCCACTTT	CASSLAGQESSYNSPLHF
NA	TRBJ1-2	NA	TRBV5-6	TGTGCCAGCAGCTTGACAGGGACGGGCTATGGCTACACCTTC	CASSLTGTGYGYTF
NA	TRBJ2-3	TRBD1	TRBV9	TGTGCCAGCAGCGTAGAAGACAGGGACACAGATACGCAGTATTTT	CASSVEDRDTDTQYF
NA	TRBJ2-7	NA	TRBV19	TGTGCCAGTAGTATAGGCGGAGGCTCCTACGAGCAGTACTTC	CASSIGGGSYEQYF
NA	TRBJ2-5	TRBD1	TRBV6-5	TGTGCCAGCAGTTTTGAACAGGGGTTCAGAGAGACCCAGTACTTC	CASSFEQGFRETQYF
NA	TRBJ1-3	TRBD1	TRBV5-1	TGCGCCAGCAGCCTGGGACAGGGTGGCGGAAACACCATATATTTT	CASSLGQGGGNTIYF
NA	TRBJ1-1	NA	TRBV11-2	TGTGCCAGCAGCTCACAGGAGAACACTGAAGCTTTCTTT	CASSSQENTEAFF
NA	TRBJ1-5	NA	TRBV6-6	TGTGCCAGCAGTTACCCGACTGGGAATCAGCCCCAGCATTTT	CASSYPTGNQPQHF
NA	TRBJ1-2	NA	TRBV9	TGTGCCAGCAGCCCAACGTCGGGGGAGGGGAAGGCGAACTATGGCTACACCTTC	CASSPTSGEGKANYGYTF
NA	TRBJ2-2	NA	TRBV5-1	TGCGCCAGCAGCCCGGACACCGCCTCGACCGGGGAGCTGTTTTTT	CASSPDTASTGELFF